Below, 32 T cell receptor beta chains from the same sample are listed, as sequenced in a study of blood T cell repertoires in COVID-19. Clones were read by immunoSEQ multiplex PCR, and TCRdb kept only the in-frame ones, dropping some. This sample has some 280,000 clones; over 80% occur once, and the top ten carry about 4%. The sample comprised peripheral blood. All receptors derive from a woman aged 50 to 65 with active or convalescent COVID-19.

The V call is TRBV27, the J call TRBJ2-5; TRBD2 matches 7 bases. Per germline, CDR1 MNHEY and CDR2 SMNVEV (reference sequence). This CDR3 has 14 residues. Losses at the gene ends were 6 bases for V and 2 bases for J; bases not matched to a gene: 6. The CDR3 bases are TGTGCCAGCAGCGGACTAGACGGGCAAGAGACCCAGTACTTC. It specifies CASSGLDGQETQYF.

This chain links TRBV5-1 with TRBJ2-1; D is perhaps TRBD2 (6 bases). Germline values: CDR1 SGHRS, CDR2 YFSETQ. This CDR3 comprises 15 residues. Trimming removed 2 bases at V and 4 bases at J, with 13 bases between. The CDR3 is CASSLRDSYYNEQFF. The CDR3 region has the DNA TGCGCCAGCAGCTTACGGGACTCCTATTACAATGAGCAGTTCTTC.

V and J are TRBV5-1 and TRBJ2-1; 11 bases align to TRBD1. V trimming: 7 bases; J trimming: 7 bases; junction bases outside the gene matches: 7. CDR1 and CDR2 (germline): SGHRS, YFSETQ. This CDR3 is built from 14 residues. The DNA for the CDR3 is TGCGCCAGCGTTACCGGGACAGGGGGGAATGAGCAGTTCTTC. It specifies CASVTGTGGNEQFF.

This rearrangement joins TRBV2 to TRBJ1-5, with 9 bases aligning to TRBD1. Germline V gene lookup returns CDR1 SNHLY and CDR2 FYNNEI. The J segment lost 7 bases and the V segment lost 7 bases, leaving 8 bases of the junction unmatched. This CDR3 has 14 amino acids. CDR3: CASNQQGARQPQHF. CDR3 bases: TGTGCCAGCAACCAACAGGGGGCTAGGCAGCCCCAGCATTTT.

The chain is built from TRBV6-4 and TRBJ1-2, with D possibly matching TRBD1 (6 bases). CDR1 and CDR2 from the germline V gene are MRHNA and SNTAGT. The CDR3 is made up of 15 amino acids. Trimming cost V 6 bases and J 6 bases, with 20 bases left between them. The CDR3 here is CASSLMTGRLDGYTF. The CDR3 nucleotides read TGTGCCAGCAGCCTTATGACAGGCCGCCTGGATGGCTACACCTTC.

This chain connects TRBV18 to TRBJ2-1; 9 bases fit TRBD1. Losses at the gene ends were 3 bases for V and 9 bases for J; bases not matched to a gene: 6. Germline lookup yields CDR1 KGHSH and CDR2 LQKENI. This CDR3 comprises 14 residues. This chain's CDR3 is CASSPGQGGGEQFF. CDR3 sequence (DNA): TGTGCCAGCTCACCGGGACAGGGCGGAGGTGAGCAGTTCTTC.

The chain carries TRBV5-6 and TRBJ1-3; 8 bases are a match to TRBD1. V dropped 6 bases and J dropped 0; count of bases not matched to a gene: 5. Germline loops: CDR1 SGHDT, CDR2 YYEEEE. The CDR3 loop spans 15 amino acids. Here the CDR3 DNA reads TGTGCCAGCACCAGACAGGGGTACTCTGGAAACACCATATATTTT. This gives the protein CASTRQGYSGNTIYF.

This clone was observed a single time. The chain joins TRBV19 to TRBJ1-2, with 9 bases aligning to TRBD1. This CDR3 is built from 15 residues. Germline V gene sequence: CDR1 LNHDA, CDR2 SQIVND (reference sequence). V lost 6 bases to trimming and J lost 6 bases; unmatched junction nucleotides: 11. CDR3 sequence: CASSTTGGARDGYTF. Here the CDR3 DNA reads TGTGCCAGTAGCACTACAGGGGGCGCGAGAGATGGCTACACCTTC.

This clone was observed once. The J gene is TRBJ1-1, the V gene TRBV4-1, with D possibly being TRBD1 (6 bases). V shed 4 bases and J shed 4 bases, with 25 bases lying between them. Germline CDR1 and CDR2: MGHRA and YSYEKL. The CDR3 is made up of 18 amino acids. The CDR3 nucleotides are TGCGCCAGCAGCCTCTTTAACAGGGCGGGGGCAATTGGCACTGAAGCTTTCTTT. This encodes CASSLFNRAGAIGTEAFF.

The gene calls are TRBV6-5 and TRBJ1-5; 7 bases map to TRBD1. The length of the CDR3 is 13 residues. Germline V lookup: CDR1 MNHEY, CDR2 SVGAGI. Losses at the gene ends were 6 bases for V and 6 bases for J; bases not matched to a gene: 5. The CDR3 DNA follows: TGTGCCAGCAGGGAGACAGGGCCTCAGCCCCAGCATTTT. As protein: CASRETGPQPQHF.

V gene TRBV9 combines with J gene TRBJ2-2; TRBD2 matches at 8 bases. V shed 1 base and J 1 base; nucleotides not matched to a gene: 3. Per the germline V gene, CDR1 is SGDLS and CDR2 is YYNGEE. The CDR3 is made up of 16 amino acids. CDR3: CASSVTAGVNTGELFF. CDR3 DNA sequence: TGTGCCAGCAGCGTAACAGCGGGGGTGAACACCGGGGAGCTGTTTTTT.

This clone came up once. The rearrangement joins TRBV7-9 to TRBJ2-7, with 13 bases matching TRBD2. V shed 1 base and J 2 bases; nucleotides not matched to a gene: 5. The CDR3 totals 17 residues. In germline, CDR1 is SEHNR, CDR2 FQNEAQ (reference sequence). The CDR3: CASSLGALAGGTYEQYF. The DNA for the CDR3 is TGTGCCAGCAGCTTAGGGGCACTAGCGGGAGGGACCTACGAGCAGTACTTC.

The V and J genes are TRBV18 and TRBJ2-5; TRBD1 matches 9 bases. Trimming cost V 2 bases and J 5 bases; bases outside gene matches: 9. CDR1 is KGHSH and CDR2 is LQKENI in the germline V gene. The CDR3 covers 16 residues. The CDR3 DNA is TGTGCCAGCTCACCAATAGGACAGGGGACGTGGGAGACCCAGTACTTC. Protein: CASSPIGQGTWETQYF.

This rearrangement joins TRBV2 to TRBJ2-1, with D tentatively TRBD2 (6 bases). Trimming removed 3 bases at V and 4 bases at J, with 19 bases between. The CDR3 is made up of 17 amino acids. The germline V gene has CDR1 SNHLY and CDR2 FYNNEI. The CDR3 nucleotides read TGTGCCAGCAGTGAGCGGGAACGGTCGGGATGGTACAATGAGCAGTTCTTC. It is translated as CASSERERSGWYNEQFF.

In its sample, this clone was seen once. The chain couples TRBV11-2 to TRBJ2-1; 8 bases agree with TRBD2. With 0 bases clipped from V and 2 bases from J, the junction kept 6 bases outside the gene matches. Germline-derived CDR1 and CDR2 are SGHAT and FQNNGV. This CDR3 comprises 17 residues. The CDR3 nucleotides read TGTGCCAGCAGCTTAGAAGGCCTAGCGGGTCCCTACAATGAGCAGTTCTTC. It encodes CASSLEGLAGPYNEQFF.

The V and J genes are TRBV15 and TRBJ1-5; 7 positions agree with TRBD1. The V gene's germline CDR1 is LNHNV and CDR2 YYDKDF (reference sequence). CDR3 length: 17 residues. V trimming: 2 bases; J trimming: 2 bases; junction bases outside the gene matches: 9. The CDR3 sequence is CATSRSGGGEGNQPQHF. CDR3 sequence (DNA): TGTGCCACCAGCAGATCGGGAGGGGGCGAAGGCAATCAGCCCCAGCATTTT.

The chain carries TRBV6-4 and TRBJ1-1, with TRBD1 as a possible D gene (6 bases). CDR1 is MRHNA and CDR2 is SNTAGT in the germline V gene. The CDR3 length is 13 residues. V was trimmed by 6 bases and J by 1 base, leaving 9 bases between them. CDR3 DNA sequence: TGTGCCAGCAGGGTACAGGGGAACACTGAAGCTTTCTTT. It encodes CASRVQGNTEAFF.

This clone has more than one count but fewer than ten. The V call is TRBV11-2, the J call TRBJ2-5; possibly TRBD1 for D (5 bases). CDR1 SGHAT and CDR2 FQNNGV come from the germline V gene. The ends were cut back, 5 bases at V and 1 base at J, with 14 bases in the middle. This CDR3 is built from 15 residues. CDR3 sequence reads: CASSPRSRAQETQYF. The CDR3 coding sequence is TGTGCCAGCAGCCCGCGGAGCAGGGCCCAAGAGACCCAGTACTTC.

The chain carries TRBV19 and TRBJ2-7; the match to TRBD2 covers 7 bases. V lost 6 bases and J lost 3; bases outside the gene matches: 8. The CDR3 contains 14 residues. Germline V gives CDR1 LNHDA, CDR2 SQIVND (reference sequence). The CDR3 protein is CASSPEGGGYEQYF. CDR3 bases: TGTGCCAGTAGCCCGGAGGGCGGGGGCTACGAGCAGTACTTC.

The chain joins TRBV4-2 to TRBJ1-4; no definite D call. This CDR3 is built from 13 residues. Trimming took off 3 bases at V and 8 bases at J, with 10 bases between the two ends. Germline-derived CDR1 and CDR2 are LGHNA and YNFKEQ. Here the CDR3 DNA reads TGTGCCAGCAGCCATCCCCGGGGAGAAAAACTGTTTTTT. Translating it yields CASSHPRGEKLFF.

In its sample, this clone was seen a few times. CDR3 sequence: CAWSAQGRGSVEQFF. Written as DNA, the CDR3 is TGTGCCTGGAGCGCACAGGGTCGCGGTTCAGTCGAGCAGTTCTTC. The V gene is TRBV30, the J gene TRBJ2-1; D perhaps matches TRBD1 (6 bases). The CDR3 contains 15 residues. Germline V gives CDR1 GTSNPN, CDR2 SVGIG (reference sequence). V gave up 3 bases and J gave up 10 bases, with 22 bases separating them.

V usage is TRBV5-5 and J usage is TRBJ2-3; TRBD2 matches 13 bases. CDR1 and CDR2 from the germline V gene are SGHKS and YYEKEE (reference sequence). V shed 7 bases, J shed 1 base, and the junction held 6 bases outside the gene matches. This CDR3 has 16 residues. The CDR3 reads CASADGTSGGTDTQYF. The CDR3 DNA reads TGTGCCAGCGCTGATGGGACTAGCGGGGGCACAGATACGCAGTATTTT.

This chain connects TRBV4-1 to TRBJ2-3; 7 bases line up with TRBD2. The CDR3 has 16 amino acids. CDR1 MGHRA and CDR2 YSYEKL come from the germline V gene. V trimming: 1 base; J trimming: 4 bases; junction bases outside the gene matches: 8. CDR3 region: CASSQATGRQADTQYF. The CDR3 coding sequence is TGCGCCAGCAGCCAAGCCACCGGGAGGCAAGCAGATACGCAGTATTTT.

The chain has TRBV19 and TRBJ2-7; 7 nucleotides agree with TRBD2. CDR3 length: 14 amino acids. CDR1 is LNHDA, CDR2 SQIVND, per germline (reference sequence). V was clipped by 1 base and J by 6 bases; unmatched bases: 6. The CDR3 reads CASSIALRGVEQYF. CDR3 DNA sequence: TGTGCCAGTAGTATAGCTCTCCGGGGGGTCGAGCAGTACTTC.

The chain combines TRBV2 with TRBJ1-2; D is unresolved. The germline V gene encodes CDR1 SNHLY and CDR2 FYNNEI. V was trimmed by 4 bases and J by 0 bases, leaving 12 bases between them. This CDR3 contains 15 residues. The CDR3 region is CASSAEAVPNYGYTF. CDR3 in DNA: TGTGCCAGCAGTGCGGAGGCCGTCCCTAACTATGGCTACACCTTC.

The chain carries TRBV30 and TRBJ2-7; TRBD2 matches 10 bases. V gave up 2 bases and J gave up 4 bases; unmatched junction bases: 8. The CDR3 runs 15 residues. CDR1 and CDR2 from the germline V gene are GTSNPN and SVGIG (reference sequence). CDR3 region: CAWSNLAGGTYEQYF. The CDR3 DNA follows: TGTGCCTGGAGTAACTTAGCGGGAGGTACTTACGAGCAGTACTTC.

The chain recombines TRBV9 with TRBJ2-1, with 7 bases lining up with TRBD2. Germline loops: CDR1 SGDLS, CDR2 YYNGEE. The CDR3 spans 15 residues. V lost 0 bases and J lost 3; bases outside the gene matches: 3. The CDR3 region is CASSVAGGVYNEQFF. CDR3 sequence (DNA): TGTGCCAGCAGCGTAGCGGGAGGAGTCTACAATGAGCAGTTCTTC.

The chain links TRBV20-1 to TRBJ2-1; D unclear. CDR3 length: 12 amino acids. Germline V gene sequence: CDR1 DFQATT, CDR2 SNEGSKA (reference sequence). Trimming took 3 bases from V and 5 from J, leaving 8 bases between them. CDR3 amino acids: CSASHRHNEQFF. Here the CDR3 DNA reads TGCAGTGCTAGTCACAGACACAATGAGCAGTTCTTC.

The chain carries TRBV6-6 and TRBJ1-2, with a possible D match to TRBD1 (6 bases). In germline, CDR1 is MNHNY, CDR2 SVGAGI (reference sequence). V lost 8 bases and J 5 bases, leaving 12 bases between the germline ends. The CDR3 has 12 amino acids. DNA of the CDR3: TGTGCCAGCCAGGGGTCGGAGTATGGCTACACCTTC. Encoded protein: CASQGSEYGYTF.

V and J are TRBV29-1 and TRBJ2-1, with 14 bases lining up with TRBD2. V was clipped by 7 bases and J by 5 bases; unmatched bases: 7. Germline CDR1 and CDR2: SQVTM and ANQGSEA. This CDR3 has 15 residues. CDR3 region: CSARRLAGGNNEQFF. CDR3 nucleotide sequence: TGCAGCGCCCGCCGACTAGCGGGGGGGAACAATGAGCAGTTCTTC.

This clone was observed a single time. The chain employs TRBV7-8 and TRBJ2-3, with 9 bases identical to TRBD2. The germline CDR1 and CDR2 sequences are SGHVS and FQNEAQ. The CDR3 has 14 amino acids. Unmatched junction bases numbered 10, after V lost 4 bases and J lost 11 bases. The CDR3 DNA reads TGTGCCAGCAGCTCCTTAGCGGGAGATCGAGAGCAGTATTTT. It translates to CASSSLAGDREQYF.

The chain has TRBV2 and TRBJ1-2; 10 positions match TRBD1. Germline CDR1 is SNHLY and CDR2 is FYNNEI. The CDR3 sequence is 12 residues long. The V segment lost 6 bases and the J segment 8 bases; nucleotides outside the gene matches: 3. The CDR3 DNA reads as TGTGCCAGCAGCGGGACAGGGGTCGGCTACACCTTC. It is translated as CASSGTGVGYTF.